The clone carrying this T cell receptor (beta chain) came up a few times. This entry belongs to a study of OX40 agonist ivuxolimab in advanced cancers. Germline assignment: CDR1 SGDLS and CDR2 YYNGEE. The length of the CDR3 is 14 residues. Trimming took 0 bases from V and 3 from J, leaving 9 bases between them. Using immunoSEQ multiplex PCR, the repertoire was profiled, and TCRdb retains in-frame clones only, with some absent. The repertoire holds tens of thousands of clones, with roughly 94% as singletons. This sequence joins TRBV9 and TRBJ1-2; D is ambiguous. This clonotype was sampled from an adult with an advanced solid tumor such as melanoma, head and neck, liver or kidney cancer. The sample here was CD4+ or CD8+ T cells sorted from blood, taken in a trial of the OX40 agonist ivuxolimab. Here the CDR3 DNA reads TGTGCCAGCAGCGTAGAGGTGGCAGACTATGGCTACACCTTC. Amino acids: CASSVEVADYGYTF.